Each of the 12 T cell receptor beta chains below was sequenced from the same sample in a study of shared clonotypes between healthy human individuals. The repertoire was sequenced with immunoSEQ multiplex PCR; TCRdb's copy has only in-frame clones and lacks some. The sample has around 2,000,000 clones; about 95% are singletons. Naive CD8 cells lacked CD45RO and underwent positive selection for CCR7, leaving out terminally differentiated effector memory CD45RA+ cells. The sample was naive CD8+ T cells sorted from blood. These receptor sequences come from a man aged 18 to 30 in good health.

This clone was picked up one time. This chain uses TRBV13 with TRBJ2-7, with 8 nucleotides matching TRBD2. With 5 bases clipped from V and 6 bases from J, the junction kept 6 bases outside the gene matches. The CDR3 consists of 13 residues. CDR1 and CDR2 (germline): PRHDT, FYEKMQ (reference sequence). The CDR3 reads CASSPGLVSEQYF. The CDR3 bases are TGTGCCAGCAGCCCGGGACTAGTGAGCGAGCAGTACTTC. The whole variable domain, remainder taken from reference TRBV13 and TRBJ2-7, is AAGVIQSPRHLIKEKRETATLKCYPIPRHDTVYWYQQGPGQDPQFLISFYEKMQSDKGSIPDRFSAQQFSDYHSELNMSSLELGDSALYFCASSPGLVSEQYFGPGTRLTVT.

The chain couples TRBV7-2 to TRBJ2-5; 7 bases are shared with TRBD1. Germline CDR1 is SGHTA and CDR2 is FQGNSA. Unmatched junction bases numbered 7, after V lost 1 base and J lost 5 bases. CDR3 length equals 15 residues. CDR3 in amino acids: CASSLEEGGWETQYF. In DNA form, the CDR3 reads TGTGCCAGCAGCTTAGAGGAAGGGGGCTGGGAGACCCAGTACTTC.

This rearrangement joins TRBV9 to TRBJ2-2, with unresolved D. The CDR3 runs 16 residues. Germline assignment: CDR1 SGDLS and CDR2 YYNGEE. Between the trimmed V and J ends, which lost 0 bases and 0 bases, there was a span of 9 bases. This CDR3 is CASSVAYTTNTGELFF. The DNA for the CDR3 is TGTGCCAGCAGCGTAGCGTATACCACGAACACCGGGGAGCTGTTTTTT.

This chain joins TRBV27 and TRBJ2-7, with 10 nucleotides matching TRBD2. The CDR3 runs to 15 residues. Germline loops: CDR1 MNHEY, CDR2 SMNVEV (reference sequence). Losses at the gene ends were 5 bases for V and 6 bases for J; bases not matched to a gene: 10. The CDR3 DNA is TGTGCCAGCAGTGCATTTCTAGCGGGGGTCGGCGAGCAGTACTTC. Its protein product is CASSAFLAGVGEQYF.

The chain has TRBV6-6 and TRBJ2-7; TRBD2 matches 7 bases. In germline, CDR1 is MNHNY, CDR2 SVGAGI (reference sequence). The CDR3 length is 13 residues. V shed 10 bases, J shed 3 bases, and the junction held 9 bases outside the gene matches. CDR3 residues: CAISAGFDYEQYF. For the CDR3, the DNA is TGTGCCATCTCAGCGGGATTTGACTACGAGCAGTACTTC.

The chain joins TRBV27 to TRBJ1-1, with D possibly being TRBD1 (6 bases). This CDR3 has 16 amino acids. The V and J ends lost 5 bases and 0 bases respectively, with 16 bases between them. Germline lookup yields CDR1 MNHEY and CDR2 SMNVEV (reference sequence). The CDR3 sequence: CASSPSTGGLNTEAFF. The DNA of the CDR3 is TGTGCCAGCAGTCCCTCGACTGGGGGCTTGAACACTGAAGCTTTCTTT.

This chain joins TRBV6-5 and TRBJ2-2; D is unclear. The V gene lost 5 bases and the J gene lost 3 bases, with 10 bases spanning the gap. The CDR3 has 14 residues. Germline assignment: CDR1 MNHEY and CDR2 SVGAGI. The CDR3 sequence: CASSTFVDTGELFF. The CDR3 DNA sequence: TGTGCCAGCAGTACCTTTGTGGACACCGGGGAGCTGTTTTTT.

Remarks on this clone: This CDR3 is also generated by other DNA sequences in the sample. The chain carries TRBV18 and TRBJ2-7; D might be TRBD2 (5 bases). The V gene's germline CDR1 is KGHSH and CDR2 LQKENI. V shed 3 bases and J shed 1 base, with 7 bases lying between them. The CDR3 totals 13 residues. The DNA of the CDR3 is TGTGCCAGCTCACCCGGACTGTCCTACGAGCAGTACTTC. Translating gives CASSPGLSYEQYF.

CDR3 loop: CASSFGDVDTQYF. Written as DNA, the CDR3 is TGTGCCAGCAGCTTCGGGGATGTAGATACGCAGTATTTT. The chain employs TRBV11-3 and TRBJ2-3, with D maybe TRBD2 (5 bases). Germline V CDR1 and CDR2: SGHNT, YENEEA. Trimming left V 3 bases short and J 5 bases short, with 9 bases between. The CDR3 extends over 13 amino acids.

The chain is built from TRBV4-3 and TRBJ2-7; 7 positions match TRBD2. V was pared by 0 bases and J by 3 bases, with 5 bases of the junction left unmatched. Germline CDR1 and CDR2: LGHNA and YSLEER. The length of the CDR3 is 15 residues. CDR3: CASSQDAGAVYEQYF. CDR3 in DNA: TGCGCCAGCAGCCAAGATGCGGGAGCGGTCTACGAGCAGTACTTC.

The V gene is TRBV4-3, the J gene TRBJ1-2; D uncertain. Germline V CDR1 and CDR2: LGHNA, YSLEER. V dropped 0 bases and J dropped 4 bases, with 12 bases sitting between them. The CDR3 covers 15 residues. The CDR3 region is CASSQDRDVVYGYTF. CDR3 in DNA: TGCGCCAGCAGCCAAGATCGTGACGTGGTCTATGGCTACACCTTC.

The CDR3 is CASSIGTRNQPQHF. Here the CDR3 DNA reads TGTGCCAGTAGTATTGGGACGAGAAATCAGCCCCAGCATTTT. The chain is built from TRBV19 and TRBJ1-5; a weak D match, TRBD1 (5 bases). The germline V gene has CDR1 LNHDA and CDR2 SQIVND (reference sequence). The V gene lost 3 bases and the J gene lost 4 bases, with 10 bases spanning the gap. The CDR3 is 14 residues long.